This T cell receptor beta chain was identified during a study of blood T cells in healthy people across ages. Study-level background: About one barcoded beta molecule per two T cells came from capture by template switching.

Study-wide results and caveats: Older individuals had lower TCR beta diversity per million T cells (the decline was roughly linear).

The donors, aged roughly 6 to 95, were healthy Caucasians from Russia. A minimum of 7 million PBMCs was isolated per sample. This clonotype was seen a few times. Its cognate antigen is unknown. V dropped 5 bases and J dropped 10; count of bases not matched to a gene: 7. Per germline, CDR1 SGHAT and CDR2 FQNNGV. CDR3 size: 12 residues. Combining a sample-barcoded 5' primer with a J-beta primer mix, a second PCR ran for about 7 to 11 cycles. In TCRdb, the 5' RACE reads were re-called with MiXCR into one record per CDR3 protein. This sample has roughly 1.5 million distinct CDR3 sequences, with approximately 39% found just once.

The TCR comes from a young woman in good health. The material sequenced was blood. This sequence joins TRBV11-2 and TRBJ1-1; 7 positions match TRBD1. The CDR3 sequence is CASSPTGWAAFF. The CDR3, as DNA: TGTGCCAGCAGCCCGACAGGGTGGGCAGCTTTCTTT.